This T cell receptor (beta chain) originates from a study of tumor-infiltrating lymphocytes in primary liver carcinoma. DNA and RNA were both co-extracted from approximately 22-30 mg of bulk tissue that had not been sorted. The study found over 85% viable tumor cells in every tumor sample. The CDR3 totals 16 residues. Germline values: CDR1 SGHDN, CDR2 FVKESK. Trimming cost V 7 bases and J 1 base, with 20 bases left between them. With a constant-region primer, TCR beta cDNA was made from approximately 520 ng of total RNA. Libraries covering TCR beta were generated through three nested multiplex PCR rounds (using a slightly modified ARM-PCR). A C-beta reverse primer and TRBV1-TRBV30 forward primers served in each of the first two PCR rounds, at 10 cycles apiece. TCRdb redid the calling of the multiplex PCR reads with MiXCR, one entry per CDR3 protein. The profile covers under 45,000 distinct CDR3 sequences, with roughly 74% appearing a single time and less than 20% taken by the ten largest.

The sequenced material came from liver tumor tissue from sampling region 4. As to subset: tumor region T4, right-lateral pole. The source of this sequence is a man aged 40-55 years with primary liver carcinoma and hepatitis B virus infection. The rearrangement joins TRBV14 to TRBJ2-7; D gene unclear. The CDR3, as DNA: TGTGCCAGCAACCGAGGTTCGCAGTCATCGTCCTACGAGCAGTACTTC. This sequence encodes CASNRGSQSSSYEQYF.